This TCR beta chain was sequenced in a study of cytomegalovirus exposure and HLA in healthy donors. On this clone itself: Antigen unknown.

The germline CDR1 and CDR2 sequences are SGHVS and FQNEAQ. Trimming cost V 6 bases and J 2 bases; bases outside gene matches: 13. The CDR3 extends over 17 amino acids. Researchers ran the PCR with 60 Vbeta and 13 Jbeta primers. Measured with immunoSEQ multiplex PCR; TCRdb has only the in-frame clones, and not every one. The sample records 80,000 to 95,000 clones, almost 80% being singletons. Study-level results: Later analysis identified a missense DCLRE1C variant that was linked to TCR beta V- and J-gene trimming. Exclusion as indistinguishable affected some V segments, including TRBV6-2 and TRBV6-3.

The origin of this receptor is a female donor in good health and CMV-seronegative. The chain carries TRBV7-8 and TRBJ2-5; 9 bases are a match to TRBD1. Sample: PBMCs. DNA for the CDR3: TGTGCCAGCAGTTCCGGACAGGGGAGCTTGAGGCAAGAGACCCAGTACTTC. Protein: CASSSGQGSLRQETQYF. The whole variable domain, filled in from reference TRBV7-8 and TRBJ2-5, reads GAGVSQSPRYKVAKRGQDVALRCDPISGHVSLFWYQQALGQGPEFLTYFQNEAQLDKSGLPSDRFFAERPEGSVSTLKIQRTQQEDSAVYLCASSSGQGSLRQETQYFGPGTRLLVL.